A single TCR beta chain is shown here with its context. Its antigen is not identified. Germline CDR1 reads SGHAT; CDR2 reads FQNNGV. CDR3 length: 14 residues. Trimming removed 6 bases from V and 4 bases from J; junction bases left unmatched: 6. The data are from a study of cytotoxic CD8 clonotypes in ibrutinib-treated CLL. Study context: There were roughly twelve relapsed/refractory patients and about 15 treatment-naive patients, and around 17 were IGHV unmutated. Study findings and constraints: Public clonotypes, found uncommonly, either contracted or stayed stable on treatment.

Profiling relied on immunoSEQ multiplex PCR, and the TCRdb table lists in-frame clones only, not all of them. Of some 290,000 clones listed, about 80% were seen once; the top ten hold about 6.7%. The source of this sequence is a human donor with chronic lymphocytic leukemia. The chain links TRBV11-2 to TRBJ2-7; 10 positions agree with TRBD2. Here the sequenced sample was PBMCs, taken before ibrutinib treatment. CDR3 bases: TGTGCCAGCAGATCTAGCGGGAGAAGGTACGAGCAGTACTTC. Protein product: CASRSSGRRYEQYF.